The rows below give T cell receptor beta chains drawn from one sample of a study of CD8 T cells in ankylosing spondylitis. TCRdb reanalysed the 5' RACE reads using MiXCR and keeps one entry per CDR3 protein. The sample yields 150,000 to 200,000 distinct CDR3 sequences, around 32% seen once. The specimen sequenced was synovial fluid, either unsorted or a sorted T cell fraction (not recorded which). The receptors were sampled from a male donor with ankylosing spondylitis. Each CDR3 is given with its conserved first and last residue. A D gene is named only where the DNA matches it firmly. The size field is filled for only some rows; it gives once, few, many or a size class.

j_gene,v_gene,d_gene,abundance,CDR3nt,CDR3aa
TRBJ1-4,TRBV5-4,-,-,TGTGCCAGCAGCTTGATTGGGGTTGAAAAACTGTTTTTT,CASSLIGVEKLFF
TRBJ1-1,TRBV7-9,-,few,TGTGCCAGCAGTTTCGACACTGAAGCTTTCTTT,CASSFDTEAFF
TRBJ2-3,TRBV7-2,-,-,TGTGCCAGCAGCCGGGGAGGCGGGGGCACAGATACGCAGTATTTT,CASSRGGGGTDTQYF
TRBJ2-2,TRBV19,-,-,TGTGCCAGTAGTTCGGATGTCGGGGAGCTGTTTTTT,CASSSDVGELFF
TRBJ2-7,TRBV7-2,TRBD2,-,TGTGCCAGCAGCGCGACTAGCGGCCTCTTGCAGTACTTC,CASSATSGLLQYF
TRBJ1-5,TRBV5-1,TRBD1,-,TGCGCCAGCAGCGAGGACAGGGGGACTCAGCCCCAGCATTTT,CASSEDRGTQPQHF
TRBJ1-3,TRBV5-1,-,many,TGCGCCAGCAGCTTGGTTCAGCCGGACACTGGAAACACCATATATTTT,CASSLVQPDTGNTIYF
TRBJ2-2,TRBV4-3,-,-,TGCGCCAGCAGCCAACCGTGGGGAGGCACCGGGGAGCTGTTTTTT,CASSQPWGGTGELFF
TRBJ1-1,TRBV5-1,-,few,TGCGCCAGCAGCTTGACCGGGACCGCCAGGCCTGACACTGAAGCTTTCTTT,CASSLTGTARPDTEAFF
TRBJ1-1,TRBV5-1,-,-,TGCGCCAGCAGCTTGGGGGTACCCCAGAACACTGAAGCTTTCTTT,CASSLGVPQNTEAFF
TRBJ1-1,TRBV7-9,-,few,TGTGCCAGCAGGACCAGCGGGGGAAACACTGAAGCTTTCTTT,CASRTSGGNTEAFF
TRBJ2-1,TRBV4-2,TRBD2,-,TGTGCCAGCAGCCGAATTCTACAAAGAGCGGGAGTCAGTGGAAATGAGCAGTTCTTC,CASSRILQRAGVSGNEQFF
TRBJ1-2,TRBV2,-,-,TGTGCCAGCAGGGTGGACGGAGGGGGCTATGGCTACACCTTC,CASRVDGGGYGYTF
TRBJ1-4,TRBV24-1,-,-,TGTGCCACCAGTGATGCGGGAGAAAATGAAAAACTGTTTTTT,CATSDAGENEKLFF
TRBJ1-2,TRBV28,-,once,TGTGCCAGCAGTTCCCCACAGTTAGTCTATGGCTACACCTTC,CASSSPQLVYGYTF
TRBJ2-5,TRBV28,-,many,TGTGCCAGCAGTTTAAACAACAGGGTGGGGGAGACCCAGTACTTC,CASSLNNRVGETQYF
TRBJ1-1,TRBV6-1,TRBD1,-,TGTGCCAGCACCTTGGCGGGACAGGTGAACACTGAAGCTTTCTTT,CASTLAGQVNTEAFF
TRBJ1-5,TRBV28,-,-,TGTGCCAGCAGGCAGGGTAGGGGGGTCAATCAGCCCCAGCATTTT,CASRQGRGVNQPQHF
TRBJ2-1,TRBV7-3,TRBD1,-,TGTGCCAGCAGCTGGACAGGGGGCGACCTCAATGAGCAGTTCTTC,CASSWTGGDLNEQFF
TRBJ2-3,TRBV6-1,-,once,TGTGCCAGCAGCACCGCCACCGGAGGGGGCGAGACGGATACGCAGTATTTT,CASSTATGGGETDTQYF
TRBJ1-2,TRBV5-6,-,many,TGTGCCAGCAGCCCCTACGACGGGCGAGGAGGCTACACCTTC,CASSPYDGRGGYTF
TRBJ2-1,TRBV20-1,TRBD2,-,TGCAGTGCTACCCCTCCGGGACTAGCCGACATGAGTCAGTTCTTC,CSATPPGLADMSQFF
TRBJ2-5,TRBV7-9,-,-,TGTGCCAGCAGCTTAGTAGGACGAGAAGAGACCCAGTACTTC,CASSLVGREETQYF
TRBJ1-2,TRBV28,-,-,TGTGCCAGCAGAAGAGAATATGGCTACACCTTC,CASRREYGYTF
TRBJ2-7,TRBV7-2,-,-,TGTGCCAGCAGTTACCAGTGGGAGTCCTACGAGCAGTACTTC,CASSYQWESYEQYF
TRBJ1-2,TRBV7-9,-,once,TGTGCCAGCAGCCCCCCGTGGAATTCTAACTATGGCTACACCTTC,CASSPPWNSNYGYTF
TRBJ2-1,TRBV20-1,TRBD2,many,TGCAGTGCTACGACTAGCGGGAGTTTTCGCAATGAGCAGTTCTTC,CSATTSGSFRNEQFF
TRBJ1-1,TRBV2,TRBD1,few,TGTGCCAGCACCGGACAGGGGATGAACACTGAAGCTTTCTTT,CASTGQGMNTEAFF
TRBJ2-7,TRBV12-3/TRBV12-4,TRBD2,-,TGTGCCAGCAGTTTAATAGGGGCGGGGGGCTACGAGCAGTACTTC,CASSLIGAGGYEQYF
TRBJ2-1,TRBV5-1,TRBD2,few,TGCGCCAGCAGCCCCGGGGGGGGTACCTACAATGAGCAGTTCTTC,CASSPGGGTYNEQFF
TRBJ1-1,TRBV7-6,-,-,TGTGCCAGCAGCTTATGGGTGGGCGACACTGAAGCTTTCTTT,CASSLWVGDTEAFF
TRBJ2-5,TRBV5-1,-,few,TGCGCCAGCAGCTCCTCCGGGGCCCAGTACTTC,CASSSSGAQYF
TRBJ1-1,TRBV3-1,TRBD1,few,TGTGCCAGCAGTCCTAGGACAGGGAGGGCGACTGAAGCTTTCTTT,CASSPRTGRATEAFF
TRBJ1-5,TRBV6-1,-,few,TGTGCCAGCAGTGATTTTCAGCCCCAGCATTTT,CASSDFQPQHF
TRBJ2-2,TRBV18,TRBD1,-,TGTGCCAGCTCACTATCCGGACAGGGAGGTTCCATCGGGGAGCTGTTTTTT,CASSLSGQGGSIGELFF
TRBJ2-1,TRBV7-8,-,few,TGTGCCAGCAGCTTATTACCGGGACGGACCTTGGGTGAGCAGTTCTTC,CASSLLPGRTLGEQFF
TRBJ2-2,TRBV6-1,TRBD1,-,TGTGCCAGCAGATCAACAGGGGGCTTTGGCACCGGGGAGCTGTTTTTT,CASRSTGGFGTGELFF
TRBJ2-7,TRBV11-2,-,-,TGTGCCAGCAGCTTAGTGGTAACAAGCTCCTACGAGCAGTACTTC,CASSLVVTSSYEQYF
TRBJ2-3,TRBV7-2,-,many,TGTGCCAGCAGTTCTAGGGTTGCAGATACGCAGTATTTT,CASSSRVADTQYF
TRBJ2-3,TRBV10-3,TRBD2,few,TGTGCCATCAGTAGGAGCGGGACGAGCACAGATACGCAGTATTTT,CAISRSGTSTDTQYF
TRBJ1-5,TRBV12-3/TRBV12-4,-,few,TGTGCCAGCAGTTGGACAGATAGCAATCAGCCCCAGCATTTT,CASSWTDSNQPQHF
TRBJ2-5,TRBV5-6,TRBD2,few,TGTGCCAGCAGCTTGAGGGGACTAGTAAAAGAGACCCAGTACTTC,CASSLRGLVKETQYF
TRBJ2-3,TRBV5-6,-,once,TGTGCCAGCGGCCTTTACCCCGATACGCAGTATTTT,CASGLYPDTQYF
TRBJ1-1,TRBV28,-,-,TGTGCCAGCAGTTCCAGGGCTTTAGGCACTGAAGCTTTCTTT,CASSSRALGTEAFF
TRBJ1-1,TRBV11-2,-,few,TGTGCCAGCAGCTCCCCGACAGGAGGAAAGGGCGAAGCTTTCTTT,CASSSPTGGKGEAFF
TRBJ1-1,TRBV5-5,-,few,TGTGCCAGCAGCCCCCGAGGGGAATTGAACACTGAAGCTTTCTTT,CASSPRGELNTEAFF
TRBJ2-5,TRBV7-3,TRBD1,many,TGTGCCAGCAGCTTGGCGACAGGGGGCTGGGAGACCCAGTACTTC,CASSLATGGWETQYF
TRBJ2-1,TRBV20-1,-,few,TGCAGTGCGGAGAAGCCCGGGCCCTCCTACAATGAGCAGTTCTTC,CSAEKPGPSYNEQFF
TRBJ2-5,TRBV5-6,-,-,TGTGCCAGCAGCTTGAGGGTGACTTCGTACCAAGAGACCCAGTACTTC,CASSLRVTSYQETQYF
TRBJ2-1,TRBV7-3,-,many,TGTGCCAGCAGCCCTGGGGCTAGCGCATACAATGAGCAGTTCTTC,CASSPGASAYNEQFF
TRBJ2-2,TRBV12-3/TRBV12-4,-,-,TGTGCCAGCAGTTTGTCCAGGGGCACCGGGGAGCTGTTTTTT,CASSLSRGTGELFF
TRBJ2-7,TRBV29-1,-,-,TGCAGCGTTTCCACCGGCTCCCGTAGGGAGCAGTACTTC,CSVSTGSRREQYF
TRBJ2-5,TRBV9,TRBD1,-,TGTGCCAGCAGCTACGGGACAGGGCCGGAGACCCAGTACTTC,CASSYGTGPETQYF